The source of this T cell receptor (beta chain) is a study of cytomegalovirus exposure and HLA in healthy donors. PCR involved 60 Vbeta and 13 Jbeta primers. Assay: immunoSEQ multiplex PCR; the TCRdb copy retains only in-frame clones and omits some. The table has around 140,000 clones, 60% to 80% seen once. Concerning this clone itself: The antigen is unknown.

The germline V gene has CDR1 SGHVS and CDR2 FNYEAQ. V gave up 2 bases and J gave up 3 bases, with 10 bases separating them. This CDR3 spans 14 amino acids. Study conclusions and caveats: In a later analysis, HLA-associated beta chains showed higher expansion and lower generation probabilities than comparable chains. At a 0.05 false discovery rate, a later analysis found approximately 17,000 TCR beta sequences to be associated with HLA alleles.

The specimen was PBMCs. The chain uses TRBV7-6 and TRBJ1-1; no clear D. This clonotype originated in a male donor in good health and CMV-seronegative. The CDR3 sequence: CASSLTEGDTEAFF. In DNA, the CDR3 is TGTGCCAGCAGCTTAACAGAGGGTGACACTGAAGCTTTCTTT.